A selection of T cell receptor beta chains follows, all from one sample in a study of blood T cell repertoires in COVID-19. The assay was immunoSEQ multiplex PCR, and TCRdb's table has in-frame clones only and misses some. Here the sample spans under 100,000 clones, about 85% being singletons. Sequenced input: peripheral blood. These receptor sequences come from a man aged 50 to 60 with acute or convalescent COVID-19. CDR3s include the opening cysteine and the closing phenylalanine or tryptophan. Fields, in order: clone size, V gene, J gene, D gene, CDR3 DNA, CDR3 protein. The D gene is left open where the match is weak. Rows give clone size only sometimes, using once, few, many, or a class for an expanded clone.

>.|TRBV10-3|TRBJ2-1|TRBD2
TGTGCCATCACGGGGGGGGTAACTAGCGGGCAGGGGTCCTACAATGAGCAGTTCTTC
CAITGGVTSGQGSYNEQFF
>.|TRBV16|TRBJ1-6|TRBD1
TGTGCCAGCAGCCACGGCACAGGGGTTAATTCACCCCTCCACTTT
CASSHGTGVNSPLHF
>.|TRBV4-3|TRBJ2-7|TRBD2
TGCGCCAGCAGCCAAGATGTGCCGGCTAGCGGGGGTGCCTACGAGCAGTACTTC
CASSQDVPASGGAYEQYF
>.|TRBV7-2|TRBJ2-3|TRBD1
TGTGCCAGCAGCCAACGACGAGGGACAGGGTCCCCAGATACGCAGTATTTT
CASSQRRGTGSPDTQYF
>once|TRBV9|TRBJ2-3|.
TGTGCCAGCAGCGTAGGGCTAGTTCTCCCAGATACGCAGTATTTT
CASSVGLVLPDTQYF
>.|TRBV25-1|TRBJ1-4|.
TGTGCCAGCAGTGAATTTCGGGAAGGGGAAAAACTGTTTTTT
CASSEFREGEKLFF
>.|TRBV6-2/TRBV6-3|TRBJ2-1|TRBD2
TGTGCCAGCAGCGGGACTAGCGGGAGGAATGAGCAGTTCTTC
CASSGTSGRNEQFF
>.|TRBV4-3|TRBJ2-1|.
TGCGCCAGCAGCCAAGATGGTTACAGGTCTAATGAGCAGTTCTTC
CASSQDGYRSNEQFF
>.|TRBV28|TRBJ2-4|.
TGTGCCAGCAGTAACCCCAGTGTAGCCAAAAACATTCAGTACTTC
CASSNPSVAKNIQYF
>.|TRBV12-5|TRBJ1-1|.
TGTGCTAGTGGACCGACAGGTATTAGGGGTGAGAACACTGAAGCTTTCTTT
CASGPTGIRGENTEAFF
>.|TRBV28|TRBJ2-7|.
TGTGCCAGCAGTGCGGGACCCCACTACGAGCAGTACTTC
CASSAGPHYEQYF
>.|TRBV29-1|TRBJ2-7|.
TGCAGCGTTGGGACTCTGAACGAGCAGTACTTC
CSVGTLNEQYF
>.|TRBV7-8|TRBJ1-5|.
TGTGCCAGCAGCTTAGGACAGAATCAGCCCCAGCATTTT
CASSLGQNQPQHF
>.|TRBV29-1|TRBJ1-1|.
TGCAGCGTTGATCGGGGGGCTGAAGCTTTCTTT
CSVDRGAEAFF
>.|TRBV30|TRBJ1-2|.
TGTGCCTGGAGACCGGCGGGCAGTCAGAATGGCTACACCTTC
CAWRPAGSQNGYTF
>.|TRBV20-1|TRBJ1-5|.
TGCAGTGCTAGTAGGGTCCAAACAGGGCTTAGCAATCAGCCCCAGCATTTT
CSASRVQTGLSNQPQHF
>.|TRBV24-1|TRBJ2-1|.
TGTGCCACCAGTAAAGGGGCATCCTACAATGAGCAGTTCTTC
CATSKGASYNEQFF
>.|TRBV10-3|TRBJ1-2|.
TGTGCCATCAGTGAGTCGGACAGCTATGGCTACACCTTC
CAISESDSYGYTF
>.|TRBV28|TRBJ2-1|.
TGTGCCAGCAGTTTATGGGGGGGTGGGAACTCCTACAATGAGCAGTTCTTC
CASSLWGGGNSYNEQFF
>.|TRBV10-3|TRBJ2-7|TRBD2
TGTGCCATCGATAGCGGGAGTAGTTTCGACGAGCAGTACTTC
CAIDSGSSFDEQYF
>.|TRBV5-1|TRBJ2-3|TRBD2
TGCGCCAGCAGCTTGGGGGCACTAGCGGGGAGCACAGATACGCAGTATTTT
CASSLGALAGSTDTQYF
>few|TRBV24-1|TRBJ2-1|TRBD2
TGTGCCACCAGTGCTGCGGGAGGCGCTTACAATGAGCAGTTCTTC
CATSAAGGAYNEQFF
>once|TRBV14|TRBJ1-2|.
TGTGCCAGCAGCCAAGCCTGGGCAGGGGTCGGAGGCTACACCTTC
CASSQAWAGVGGYTF
>.|TRBV7-2|TRBJ2-1|.
TGTGCCAGCAGCTCCGAATCTAACGTCGGTGAGCAGTTCTTC
CASSSESNVGEQFF
>.|TRBV19|TRBJ2-3|.
TGTGCCAGTAGTATGGAGGTCCCCACAGATACGCAGTATTTT
CASSMEVPTDTQYF
>.|TRBV10-3|TRBJ2-1|TRBD2
TGTGCCATCACGGGGGGGGCTGGGAATGAGCAGTTCTTC
CAITGGAGNEQFF
>.|TRBV19|TRBJ1-1|.
TGTGCCAGCGACGACCGTGGGAGTGAAGCTTTCTTT
CASDDRGSEAFF
>once|TRBV9|TRBJ1-2|TRBD1
TGTGCCAGCAGCGACATAGGGACAGGGAGGGGCTACACCTTC
CASSDIGTGRGYTF
>.|TRBV3-1/TRBV3-2|TRBJ2-5|TRBD1
TGTGCCAGCAGCCAAGGTCTGGGCAGGGGGTACCAAGAGACCCAGTACTTC
CASSQGLGRGYQETQYF
>.|TRBV5-1|TRBJ2-1|TRBD1
TGCGCCAGCAGCTTGACAGGGGGCTCCTACAATGAGCAGTTCTTC
CASSLTGGSYNEQFF
>.|TRBV19|TRBJ1-1|.
TGTGCCAGTTGCAGGGCGGTGAACACTGAAGCTTTCTTT
CASCRAVNTEAFF
>.|TRBV3-1/TRBV3-2|TRBJ2-4|TRBD1
TGTGCCAGCAGCCAAGATCGGACAGGGTACTACTTC
CASSQDRTGYYF
>.|TRBV9|TRBJ1-3|TRBD1
TGTGCCAGCAGCCAAGTGGACAGGGGGCATGGAAACACCATATATTTT
CASSQVDRGHGNTIYF
>.|TRBV5-1|TRBJ2-1|TRBD2
TGCGCCAGCAGCTTGGTAGCGGGAGTTGGCGATGAGCAGTTCTTC
CASSLVAGVGDEQFF
>medium-sized|TRBV7-2|TRBJ2-7|.
TGTGCCAGCAGCCTATCAGGACAGACCTACGAGCAGTACTTC
CASSLSGQTYEQYF
>.|TRBV30|TRBJ2-5|TRBD2
TGTGCCTGGAAAAGTGGGCGCGGGGGGGTTACCCAAGAGACCCAGTACTTC
CAWKSGRGGVTQETQYF
>.|TRBV9|TRBJ1-6|.
TGTGCCAGCAGCGGTGGACAGAATTCACCCCTCCACTTT
CASSGGQNSPLHF